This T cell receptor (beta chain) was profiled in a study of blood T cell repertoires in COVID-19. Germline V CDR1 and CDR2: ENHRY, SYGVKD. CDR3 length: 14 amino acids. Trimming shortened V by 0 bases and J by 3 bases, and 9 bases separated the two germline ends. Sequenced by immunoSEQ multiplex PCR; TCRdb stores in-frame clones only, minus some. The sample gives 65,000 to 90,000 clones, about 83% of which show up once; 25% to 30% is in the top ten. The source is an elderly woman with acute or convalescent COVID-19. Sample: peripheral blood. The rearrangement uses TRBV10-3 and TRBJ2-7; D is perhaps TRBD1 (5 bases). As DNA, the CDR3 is TGTGCCATCAGTGAGTCAGGGGTGCTCTACGAGCAGTACTTC. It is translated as CAISESGVLYEQYF.